What follows is one TCR beta chain and its context. This CDR3 contains 15 residues. Between the trimmed V and J ends, which lost 2 bases and 2 bases, there was a span of 11 bases. CDR1 and CDR2 from the germline V gene are KGHSH and LQKENI. The sample is drawn from a study of blood T cell repertoires in COVID-19. The assay was immunoSEQ multiplex PCR, and TCRdb's table has in-frame clones only and misses some. Seen here are around 230,000 clones, around 87% observed once, and the top ten hold just over 7%. Specimen: peripheral blood. The V call is TRBV18, the J call TRBJ2-3; tentative D call: TRBD2 (5 bases). This clonotype was obtained from a man aged 60 to 75 who had recovered from COVID-19. CDR3 residues: CASSPFRGVTDTQYF. As DNA, the CDR3 is TGTGCCAGCTCACCATTCCGGGGAGTCACAGATACGCAGTATTTT. Together with reference TRBV18 and TRBJ2-3, the CDR3 gives the full variable domain: NAGVMQNPRHLVRRRGQEARLRCSPMKGHSHVYWYRQLPEEGLKFMVYLQKENIIDESGMPKERFSAEFPKEGPSILRIQQVVRGDSAAYFCASSPFRGVTDTQYFGPGTRLTVL.